Listed here are 21 T cell receptor beta chains from one sample, sequenced in a study of a mutant IDH1 vaccine in newly diagnosed glioma. Indicated time point: baseline, week 1 (first vaccination visit). Treatment denoted: pre-vaccination baseline after standard-of-care therapy. TCRdb's copy holds only in-frame clones and misses some; the assay was immunoSEQ multiplex PCR. Among around 63,000 clones listed, more than 85% were seen once. This material consisted of PBMCs, taken from a glioma patient treated with radiotherapy, temozolomide or both. Receptors were obtained from a man in his forties or fifties with glioma.

V is TRBV7-9 and J is TRBJ2-3; D perhaps matches TRBD2 (5 bases). Trimming cost V 5 bases and J 1 base, with 19 bases left between them. The length of the CDR3 is 17 residues. The germline V gene encodes CDR1 SEHNR and CDR2 FQNEAQ (reference sequence). CDR3 in DNA: TGTGCCAGCAGCCCAGTCGGAGGTGAGGGCGGCACAGATACGCAGTATTTT. It is translated as CASSPVGGEGGTDTQYF.

The chain joins TRBV9 to TRBJ1-1; 9 bases fit TRBD1. J was trimmed by 4 bases and V by 3 bases; bases with no gene match: 7. Looked up from germline, CDR1 is SGDLS and CDR2 is YYNGEE. The CDR3 covers 15 residues. The CDR3 here is CASSEGQGLATEAFF. CDR3 bases: TGTGCCAGCAGCGAGGGACAGGGATTGGCCACTGAAGCTTTCTTT.

This clone has just a few counts. The genes are TRBV5-4 and TRBJ2-3, with D perhaps matching TRBD2 (7 bases). The V end was cut by 2 bases, the J end by 5 bases, with 15 bases between. Germline assignment: CDR1 SGHNT and CDR2 YYREEE (reference sequence). The CDR3 is made up of 15 amino acids. CDR3 sequence: CASSFAGAREDTQYF. CDR3 sequence (DNA): TGTGCCAGCAGCTTCGCGGGGGCTCGGGAAGATACGCAGTATTTT.

The chain uses TRBV6-1 and TRBJ2-4; D possibly corresponds to TRBD2 (5 bases). Germline values: CDR1 MNHNS, CDR2 SASEGT. This CDR3 has 11 amino acids. The germline V and J ends were trimmed by 2 bases and 14 bases, with 10 bases remaining between them. CDR3: CASSERDGKYF. CDR3 coding DNA: TGTGCCAGCAGTGAACGGGATGGAAAGTACTTC.

CDR3 DNA: TGTGCCTGGAGTGAAAATAGCGGGAGTGCAGATACGCAGTATTTT. Its translation is CAWSENSGSADTQYF. The V gene is TRBV30, the J gene TRBJ2-3; 9 bases fit TRBD2. Germline V gene lookup returns CDR1 GTSNPN and CDR2 SVGIG (reference sequence). V gave up 1 base and J gave up 4 bases; unmatched junction bases: 6. This CDR3 comprises 15 residues. The whole variable domain, remainder taken from reference TRBV30 and TRBJ2-3, is SQTIHQWPATLVQPVGSPLSLECTVEGTSNPNLYWYRQAAGRGLQLLFYSVGIGQISSEVPQNLSASRPQDRQFILSSKKLLLSDSGFYLCAWSENSGSADTQYFGPGTRLTVL.

This clone was seen a single time. The chain carries TRBV11-2 and TRBJ1-4; 7 bases line up with TRBD1. The germline CDR1 and CDR2 sequences are SGHAT and FQNNGV. V shed 3 bases and J 8 bases; nucleotides not matched to a gene: 6. CDR3 size: 14 residues. The CDR3 loop is CASSFGTAREKLFF. The CDR3 DNA sequence: TGTGCCAGCAGCTTCGGGACAGCCCGGGAAAAACTGTTTTTT.

V and J are TRBV13 and TRBJ2-1; 8 nucleotides align to TRBD2. Unmatched junction bases numbered 5, after V lost 7 bases and J lost 0 bases. The CDR3 totals 15 residues. Looked up from germline, CDR1 is PRHDT and CDR2 is FYEKMQ (reference sequence). The CDR3 bases are TGTGCCAGCAATAGCGGGGCTCGCTCCTACAATGAGCAGTTCTTC. Protein: CASNSGARSYNEQFF. The variable domain in full, completed from reference TRBV13 and TRBJ2-1, reads AAGVIQSPRHLIKEKRETATLKCYPIPRHDTVYWYQQGPGQDPQFLISFYEKMQSDKGSIPDRFSAQQFSDYHSELNMSSLELGDSALYFCASNSGARSYNEQFFGPGTRLTVL.

CDR3 in amino acids: CASSHPDRDGTGELFF. In DNA, the CDR3 is TGTGCCAGCAGCCATCCCGACAGGGATGGCACCGGGGAGCTGTTTTTT. The chain has TRBV4-2 and TRBJ2-2; 7 bases line up with TRBD1. Germline V CDR1 and CDR2: LGHNA, YNFKEQ. Unmatched junction bases numbered 8, after V lost 3 bases and J lost 4 bases. CDR3 length: 16 residues.

V usage is TRBV5-4 and J usage is TRBJ1-3; maybe TRBD1 (6 bases). The V gene's germline CDR1 is SGHNT and CDR2 YYREEE (reference sequence). The CDR3 totals 17 residues. The ends were cut back, 0 bases at V and 4 bases at J, with 17 bases in the middle. CDR3 in DNA: TGTGCCAGCAGCTTGGGAGGACGGGGGGCATCAGGAAACACCATATATTTT. This encodes CASSLGGRGASGNTIYF.

The chain links TRBV2 to TRBJ2-3, with D uncertain. The length of the CDR3 is 11 residues. V was pared by 8 bases and J by 3 bases, with 6 bases between. Looked up from germline, CDR1 is SNHLY and CDR2 is FYNNEI. DNA of the CDR3: TGTGCCAGCGCCCGGACAGATACGCAGTATTTT. Its protein product is CASARTDTQYF.

The rearrangement joins TRBV4-2 to TRBJ2-2; 7 bases match TRBD2. Trimming removed 3 bases from V and 6 bases from J; junction bases left unmatched: 7. This CDR3 spans 15 amino acids. Germline V gives CDR1 LGHNA, CDR2 YNFKEQ. CDR3 bases: TGTGCCAGCAGCCAGGGGCGGGGGAGGGCCGGGGAGCTGTTTTTT. As protein: CASSQGRGRAGELFF.

The genes are TRBV3-1 (or the pseudogene TRBV3-2) and TRBJ2-5; D is ambiguous. The DNA matches TRBJ2-7 better at its end, which makes the J call doubtful. Per the germline V gene, CDR1 is LGHDT and CDR2 is YNNKEL (reference sequence). The CDR3 totals 9 residues. CDR3 sequence reads: CARSAEQYF. DNA of the CDR3: TGTGCCAGATCGGCCGAGCAGTACTTC.

This clone has just one count. The chain is built from TRBV14 and TRBJ2-1; 10 nucleotides agree with TRBD1. J was trimmed by 8 bases and V by 4 bases; bases with no gene match: 11. Germline V lookup: CDR1 SGHDN, CDR2 FVKESK. The length of the CDR3 is 16 residues. The CDR3 spells CASSRLPGQGRDEQFF. For the CDR3, the DNA is TGTGCCAGCAGCCGACTCCCGGGACAGGGGAGGGATGAGCAGTTCTTC.

The chain couples TRBV2 to TRBJ2-1; D remains unclear. CDR3 length equals 13 residues. V lost 4 bases to trimming and J lost 5 bases, with 9 bases between them. CDR1 SNHLY and CDR2 FYNNEI come from the germline V gene. CDR3 coding DNA: TGTGCCAGCAGTGTTCGGCGAGACAATGAGCAGTTCTTC. It codes for CASSVRRDNEQFF.

The chain employs TRBV5-1 and TRBJ1-3; a weak D match, TRBD1 (5 bases). Looked up from germline, CDR1 is SGHRS and CDR2 is YFSETQ. Trimming removed 4 bases from V and 4 bases from J, with 15 bases in between. The CDR3 loop spans 15 amino acids. CDR3 protein: CASSPGTAYGNTIYF. CDR3 in DNA: TGCGCCAGCAGCCCGGGGACCGCTTACGGAAACACCATATATTTT.

The V gene is TRBV6-1, the J gene TRBJ2-3; D unresolved. Per germline, CDR1 MNHNS and CDR2 SASEGT. V was trimmed by 4 bases and J by 2 bases, leaving 13 bases between them. This CDR3 has 15 residues. As DNA, the CDR3 is TGTGCCAGCAGTGTCCAACAAGCAAACACAGATACGCAGTATTTT. It specifies CASSVQQANTDTQYF.

The V and J genes are TRBV29-1 and TRBJ2-3; 10 positions agree with TRBD1. The CDR3 has 16 amino acids. The germline V gene encodes CDR1 SQVTM and CDR2 ANQGSEA. V dropped 7 bases and J dropped 2; count of bases not matched to a gene: 12. The CDR3 region is CSARGRDRGSTDTQYF. Written as DNA, the CDR3 is TGCAGCGCCAGGGGCCGGGACAGGGGATCCACAGATACGCAGTATTTT.

This chain joins TRBV19 and TRBJ2-1; 13 bases agree with TRBD2. The ends lost 9 bases at V and 6 bases at J; junction bases unmatched: 2. The CDR3 has 13 residues. Germline loops: CDR1 LNHDA, CDR2 SQIVND (reference sequence). The CDR3 protein is CASRTSGGNEQFF. The CDR3 bases are TGTGCCAGCAGGACTAGCGGGGGCAATGAGCAGTTCTTC.

The CDR3: CASRSGGTGNQPQHF. The CDR3 DNA sequence: TGTGCCAGTCGCTCGGGGGGCACGGGCAATCAGCCCCAGCATTTT. This sequence joins TRBV19 and TRBJ1-5, with a possible D match to TRBD1 (6 bases). The V gene lost 8 bases and the J gene lost 2 bases, with 16 bases spanning the gap. The CDR3 spans 15 residues. Germline V CDR1 and CDR2: LNHDA, SQIVND (reference sequence).

The gene calls are TRBV11-2 and TRBJ2-1, with 8 bases matching TRBD2. The V gene end was trimmed by 1 base and the J gene end by 6 bases; junction bases not matched to a gene: 5. Germline loops: CDR1 SGHAT, CDR2 FQNNGV. The length of the CDR3 is 15 residues. DNA for the CDR3: TGTGCCAGCAGCTTAGTGCCTAGCGGGTCCAATGAGCAGTTCTTC. Its translation is CASSLVPSGSNEQFF.

The chain uses TRBV5-4 and TRBJ2-5, with D possibly being TRBD2 (6 bases). Per germline, CDR1 SGHNT and CDR2 YYREEE (reference sequence). The V end was cut by 0 bases, the J end by 4 bases, with 10 bases between. The length of the CDR3 is 14 residues. The CDR3 spells CASSLVQEGETQYF. The DNA of the CDR3 is TGTGCCAGCAGCTTGGTCCAGGAGGGAGAGACCCAGTACTTC.